These T cell receptor beta chains were read from a single sample in a study of molecular identifiers for immune sequencing clone quantification. In TCRdb, the PCR reads were re-called with MiXCR into one record per CDR3 protein. The sample records over 300,000 distinct CDR3 sequences, 24% being singletons. What was sequenced was naive CD8+ T cells from blood, with Jurkat cell RNA spiked in. The receptors stem from a human donor in good health. Some libraries in this study had Jurkat cell RNA spiked in. Both conserved end residues are part of each CDR3. Fields, in order: clone size, V gene, J gene, D gene, CDR3 protein, CDR3 DNA. The D gene is left open where the match is weak. Size values are once, few and many counts, or a class for expanded clones, and some rows have none.

>.|TRBV27|TRBJ1-4|.
CASSLSRGDGEKLVF
TGTGCCAGCAGTTTATCTAGGGGGGATGGTGAAAAACTGGTTTTT
>few|TRBV4-1|TRBJ2-7|.
CASSQDTLNYEQYF
TGCGCCAGCAGCCAGGATACGCTAAACTACGAGCAGTACTTC
>many|TRBV7-2|TRBJ2-3|TRBD2
CASSWTSGSSTDTQYF
TGTGCCAGCAGCTGGACTAGCGGGAGTTCGACAGATACGCAGTATTTT
>many|TRBV5-1|TRBJ1-1|TRBD1
CASSRSPTGPMNTEAFF
TGCGCCAGCAGCAGATCCCCGACAGGGCCCATGAACACTGAAGCTTTCTTT
>.|TRBV6-1|TRBJ1-1|TRBD1
CASSAGTGTTNTEAFF
TGTGCCAGCAGTGCCGGGACAGGGACCACGAACACTGAAGCTTTCTTT
>many|TRBV7-9|TRBJ2-3|TRBD1
CASSSWDRGQDTQYF
TGTGCCAGCAGCTCCTGGGACAGGGGGCAAGATACGCAGTATTTT
>many|TRBV6-5|TRBJ2-7|TRBD1
CASSPSGTETYEQYF
TGTGCCAGCAGTCCATCCGGGACAGAGACCTACGAGCAGTACTTC
>few|TRBV18|TRBJ1-2|.
CASSPETNRYGYTF
TGTGCCAGCTCACCCGAGACAAACCGATATGGCTACACCTTC
>.|TRBV7-2|TRBJ1-5|TRBD1
CASSSGTGTNQPQHF
TGTGCCAGCAGCTCGGGGACAGGGACGAATCAGCCCCAGCATTTT
>many|TRBV20-1|TRBJ2-5|.
CSAEEGRQETQYF
TGCAGTGCGGAAGAGGGACGACAAGAGACCCAGTACTTC
>many|TRBV5-1|TRBJ2-3|TRBD1
CASSLERGLDTQYF
TGCGCCAGCAGCTTGGAAAGGGGGCTGGATACGCAGTATTTT
>.|TRBV6-5|TRBJ1-6|.
CASSYYGGSYNSPLHF
TGTGCCAGCAGTTACTACGGTGGCTCCTATAATTCACCCCTCCACTTT
>.|TRBV11-2|TRBJ1-1|.
CASSLDTLNTEAFF
TGTGCCAGCAGCTTAGACACCCTGAACACTGAAGCTTTCTTT
>many|TRBV7-2|TRBJ2-5|.
CASSLVPQTLPETQYF
TGTGCCAGCAGCTTAGTTCCCCAGACCTTACCTGAGACCCAGTACTTC
>many|TRBV7-9|TRBJ1-6|.
CASSLWGNSPLHF
TGTGCCAGCAGCTTATGGGGTAATTCACCCCTCCACTTT
>.|TRBV9|TRBJ2-6|.
CASSVSGFAGADVLTF
TGTGCCAGCAGTGTATCCGGTTTCGCCGGGGCCGACGTCCTGACTTTC
>once|TRBV5-1|TRBJ2-7|.
CASSLGLSYGRCF
TGCGCCAGCAGCTTAGGACTGTCCTACGGGCGGTGCTTC
>.|TRBV5-1|TRBJ2-1|TRBD2
CASSSVAGGAYNEQFF
TGCGCCAGCAGCTCCGTAGCGGGAGGGGCCTACAATGAGCAGTTCTTC
>few|TRBV27|TRBJ1-1|.
CASQLAGRWTEAFF
TGTGCCAGCCAACTGGCGGGGCGATGGACTGAAGCTTTCTTT
>many|TRBV4-1|TRBJ1-4|.
CASSQVGFGEKLFF
TGCGCCAGCAGCCAAGTGGGCTTTGGTGAAAAACTGTTTTTT
>many|TRBV29-1|TRBJ2-7|.
CSVEDSGVEQYF
TGCAGCGTTGAAGATAGTGGGGTTGAGCAGTACTTC
>many|TRBV6-5|TRBJ1-4|TRBD1
CASSQTTGVREKLFF
TGTGCCAGCAGCCAGACTACAGGGGTTCGGGAAAAACTGTTTTTT
>many|TRBV29-1|TRBJ2-1|.
CSAPGPGANEQFF
TGCAGCGCACCGGGACCAGGAGCTAATGAGCAGTTCTTC
>many|TRBV29-1|TRBJ2-1|.
CSVAQEGGSNEQFF
TGCAGCGTTGCCCAAGAGGGGGGCAGTAATGAGCAGTTCTTC
>.|TRBV2|TRBJ2-2|TRBD2
CASSKAGGANTGELFF
TGTGCCAGCTCTAAGGCGGGGGGCGCGAACACCGGGGAGCTGTTTTTT
>few|TRBV5-6|TRBJ2-5|.
CASSAWETQYF
TGTGCCAGCAGCGCGTGGGAGACCCAGTACTTC
>.|TRBV10-2|TRBJ2-1|.
CASSGGGEQFF
TGCGCCAGCAGTGGAGGTGGTGAGCAGTTCTTC
>.|TRBV6-2/TRBV6-3|TRBJ2-2|.
CATYTGELVF
TGTGCCACTTACACCGGGGAGCTGGTTTTT
>.|TRBV13|TRBJ2-3|TRBD2
CASSLEGPAGLTDTQYF
TGTGCCAGCAGCTTAGAGGGGCCAGCGGGGCTCACAGATACGCAGTATTTT
>.|TRBV4-3|TRBJ1-5|.
CASSQEAGFVTDTQHF
TGCGCCAGCAGCCAAGAAGCGGGGTTCGTCACAGATACGCAGCATTTT
>many|TRBV19|TRBJ2-1|TRBD2
CASSIGLAPSNEQFF
TGTGCCAGTAGTATCGGACTAGCCCCTAGCAATGAGCAGTTCTTC
>many|TRBV28|TRBJ2-5|TRBD1
CASSEHRGQETQYF
TGTGCCAGTTCGGAACACAGGGGCCAAGAGACCCAGTACTTC
>.|TRBV6-5|TRBJ2-1|TRBD2
CASSYPGHQTSGRDARSYNEQFF
TGTGCCAGCAGTTACCCCGGACACCAGACTAGCGGGAGGGACGCCCGCTCCTACAATGAGCAGTTCTTC
>few|TRBV7-6|TRBJ2-1|TRBD2
CASSIGTSGIIEQFF
TGTGCCAGCAGCATCGGGACTAGCGGTATTATTGAGCAGTTCTTC
>many|TRBV5-1|TRBJ2-1|TRBD1
CASSLRTGVYNEQFF
TGCGCCAGCAGCTTGAGAACAGGGGTGTACAATGAGCAGTTCTTC
>many|TRBV7-9|TRBJ2-2|TRBD1
CASSPPDHRGDNTGELFF
TGTGCCAGCAGCCCACCAGATCACAGGGGCGACAACACCGGGGAGCTGTTTTTT
>few|TRBV9|TRBJ1-4|.
CASSPAGVEEKLFF
TGTGCCAGCAGCCCGGCGGGGGTAGAGGAAAAACTGTTTTTT
>.|TRBV20-1|TRBJ2-7|.
CSARDGPGAGSYEQYF
TGCAGTGCTAGAGATGGTCCCGGCGCAGGGTCCTACGAGCAGTACTTC
>few|TRBV30|TRBJ2-2|.
CAWSASNTGELFF
TGTGCCTGGAGTGCTTCGAACACCGGGGAGCTGTTTTTT
>few|TRBV7-9|TRBJ2-1|.
CASSLELYTEQFF
TGTGCCAGCAGCTTAGAGTTATACACTGAGCAGTTCTTC
>few|TRBV7-9|TRBJ2-3|TRBD2
CASSLGLAVGTDTQYF
TGTGCCAGCAGCCTGGGACTAGCGGTGGGCACAGATACGCAGTATTTT
>.|TRBV9|TRBJ1-1|.
CASSVTDLNTEAFF
TGTGCCAGCAGCGTAACAGACCTAAACACTGAAGCTTTCTTT
>many|TRBV20-1|TRBJ2-3|.
CSARDWPDTQYF
TGCAGTGCTAGAGACTGGCCAGATACGCAGTATTTT
>few|TRBV19|TRBJ2-1|TRBD2
CASSIGTSGSWSHNEQFF
TGTGCCAGTAGTATCGGGACTAGCGGGAGTTGGTCCCACAATGAGCAGTTCTTC
>.|TRBV4-3|TRBJ2-1|TRBD2
CASSQDSGGPIEQFF
TGCGCCAGCAGCCAAGATTCGGGAGGGCCGATTGAGCAGTTCTTC
>.|TRBV7-9|TRBJ2-2|.
CASSLGDPNTGELFF
TGTGCCAGCAGCTTAGGGGACCCAAACACCGGGGAGCTGTTTTTT
>.|TRBV4-1|TRBJ2-7|.
CASSHKGAGADEQYF
TGCGCCAGCAGCCATAAAGGGGCAGGGGCCGACGAGCAGTACTTC
>many|TRBV29-1|TRBJ2-3|TRBD2
CSVDGLAGLQSTDTQYF
TGCAGCGTTGACGGACTAGCGGGCCTCCAAAGCACAGATACGCAGTATTTT
>.|TRBV6-5|TRBJ1-1|TRBD1
CASSLQGAPGLNTEAFF
TGTGCCAGCAGTCTTCAGGGGGCGCCTGGGTTGAACACTGAAGCTTTCTTT
>few|TRBV6-5|TRBJ1-1|.
CASTITANTEAFF
TGTGCCAGCACCATTACAGCGAACACTGAAGCTTTCTTT
>.|TRBV7-3|TRBJ2-7|.
CAGSSKTSSYEQYF
TGTGCCGGCAGCTCGAAGACTAGCTCCTACGAGCAGTACTTC
>many|TRBV28|TRBJ1-2|TRBD1
CASSYRGLSYGYTF
TGTGCCAGCAGCTACAGGGGGCTAAGCTATGGCTACACCTTC
>.|TRBV18|TRBJ1-2|.
CASSHPSGPKYGYTF
TGTGCCAGCTCACACCCCTCGGGACCGAAATATGGCTACACCTTC